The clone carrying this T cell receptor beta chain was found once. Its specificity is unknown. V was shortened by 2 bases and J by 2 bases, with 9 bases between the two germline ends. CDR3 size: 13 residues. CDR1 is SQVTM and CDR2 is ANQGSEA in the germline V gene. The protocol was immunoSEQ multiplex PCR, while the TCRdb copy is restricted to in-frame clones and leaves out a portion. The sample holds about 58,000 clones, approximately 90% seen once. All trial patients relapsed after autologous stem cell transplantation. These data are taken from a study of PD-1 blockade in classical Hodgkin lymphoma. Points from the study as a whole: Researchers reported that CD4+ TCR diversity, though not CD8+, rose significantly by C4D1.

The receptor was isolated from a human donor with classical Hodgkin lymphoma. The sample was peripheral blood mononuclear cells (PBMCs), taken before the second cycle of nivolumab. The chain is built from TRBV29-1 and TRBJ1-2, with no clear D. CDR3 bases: TGCAGCGTTGAATTTCAGGCCAACTATGGCTACACCTTC. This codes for CSVEFQANYGYTF.